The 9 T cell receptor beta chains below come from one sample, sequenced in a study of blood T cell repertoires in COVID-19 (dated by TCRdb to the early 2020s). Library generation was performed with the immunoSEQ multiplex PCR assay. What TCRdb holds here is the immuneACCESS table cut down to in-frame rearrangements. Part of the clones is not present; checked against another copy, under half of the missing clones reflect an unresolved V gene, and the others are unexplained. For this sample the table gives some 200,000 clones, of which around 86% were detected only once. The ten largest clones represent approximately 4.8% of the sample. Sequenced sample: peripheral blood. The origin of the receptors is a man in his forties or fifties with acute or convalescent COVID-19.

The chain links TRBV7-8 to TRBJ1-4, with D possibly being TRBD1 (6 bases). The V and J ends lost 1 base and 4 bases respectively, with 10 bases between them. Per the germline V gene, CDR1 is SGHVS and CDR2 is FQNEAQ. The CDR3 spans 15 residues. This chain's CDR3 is CASSLVGTNNEKLFF. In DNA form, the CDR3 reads TGTGCCAGCAGCTTAGTGGGGACAAATAATGAAAAACTGTTTTTT.

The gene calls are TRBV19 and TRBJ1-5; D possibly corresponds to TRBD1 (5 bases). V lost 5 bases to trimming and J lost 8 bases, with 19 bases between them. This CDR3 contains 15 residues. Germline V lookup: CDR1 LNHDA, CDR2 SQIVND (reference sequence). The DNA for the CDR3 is TGTGCCAGTAGTTTCGGCAACCGAAAAGGGGAGCCCCAGCATTTT. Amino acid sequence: CASSFGNRKGEPQHF.

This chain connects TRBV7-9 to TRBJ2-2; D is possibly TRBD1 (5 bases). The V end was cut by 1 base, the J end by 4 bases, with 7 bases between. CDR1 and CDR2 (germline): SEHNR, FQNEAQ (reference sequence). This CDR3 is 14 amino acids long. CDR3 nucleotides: TGTGCCAGCAGCTTAGTGGACACCACCGGGGAGCTGTTTTTT. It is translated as CASSLVDTTGELFF.

The CDR3 coding sequence is TGTGCCAGCAGTACCATTAGGGGAGAGACCCAGTACTTC. This codes for CASSTIRGETQYF. The chain has TRBV2 and TRBJ2-5; TRBD1 is a possible D gene (5 bases). This CDR3 has 13 amino acids. The V gene lost 5 bases and the J gene lost 4 bases, with 11 bases spanning the gap. Germline CDR1 reads SNHLY; CDR2 reads FYNNEI.

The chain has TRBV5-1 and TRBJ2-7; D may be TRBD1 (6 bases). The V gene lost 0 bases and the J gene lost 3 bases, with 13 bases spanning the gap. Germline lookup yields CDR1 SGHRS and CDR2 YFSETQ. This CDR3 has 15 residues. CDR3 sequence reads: CASSLGQGYFYEQYF. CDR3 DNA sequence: TGCGCCAGCAGCTTGGGGCAGGGGTATTTCTACGAGCAGTACTTC.

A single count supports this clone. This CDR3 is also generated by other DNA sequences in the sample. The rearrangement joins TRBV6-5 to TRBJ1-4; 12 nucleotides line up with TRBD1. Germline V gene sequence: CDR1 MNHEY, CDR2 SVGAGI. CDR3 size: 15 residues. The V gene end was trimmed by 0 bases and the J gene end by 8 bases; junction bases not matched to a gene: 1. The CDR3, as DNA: TGTGCCAGCAGTTACTCTGGGACAGGGGGCGAAAAACTGTTTTTT. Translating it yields CASSYSGTGGEKLFF.

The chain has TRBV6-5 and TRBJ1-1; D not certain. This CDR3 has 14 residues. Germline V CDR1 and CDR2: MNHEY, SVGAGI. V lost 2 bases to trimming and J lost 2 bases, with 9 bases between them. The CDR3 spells CASSYEGYNTEAFF. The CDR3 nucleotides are TGTGCCAGCAGTTACGAGGGTTATAACACTGAAGCTTTCTTT.

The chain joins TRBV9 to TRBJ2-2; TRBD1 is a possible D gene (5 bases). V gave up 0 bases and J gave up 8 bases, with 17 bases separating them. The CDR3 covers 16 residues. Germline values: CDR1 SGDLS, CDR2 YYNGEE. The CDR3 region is CASSVEDRRVFGELFF. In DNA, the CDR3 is TGTGCCAGCAGCGTAGAGGATCGCAGGGTGTTTGGGGAGCTGTTTTTT. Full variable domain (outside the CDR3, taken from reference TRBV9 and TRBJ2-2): DSGVTQTPKHLITATGQRVTLRCSPRSGDLSVYWYQQSLDQGLQFLIQYYNGEERAKGNILERFSAQQFPDLHSELNLSSLELGDSALYFCASSVEDRRVFGELFFGEGSRLTVL.

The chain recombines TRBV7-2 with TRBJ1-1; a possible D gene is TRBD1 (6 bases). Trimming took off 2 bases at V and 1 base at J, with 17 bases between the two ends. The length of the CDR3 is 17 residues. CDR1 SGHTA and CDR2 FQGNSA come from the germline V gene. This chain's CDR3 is CASSLLGAVRANTEAFF. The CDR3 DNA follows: TGTGCCAGCAGCTTACTGGGGGCCGTTCGGGCGAACACTGAAGCTTTCTTT. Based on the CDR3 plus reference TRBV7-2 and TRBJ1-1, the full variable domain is GAGVSQSPSNKVTEKGKDVELRCDPISGHTALYWYRQSLGQGLEFLIYFQGNSAPDKSGLPSDRFSAERTGGSVSTLTIQRTQQEDSAVYLCASSLLGAVRANTEAFFGQGTRLTVV.